The T cell receptor (beta chain) described here comes from a study of cytomegalovirus exposure and HLA in healthy donors. Vbeta (60) and Jbeta (13) primers were used in the PCR. Sequencing used immunoSEQ multiplex PCR; TCRdb keeps in-frame clones, though not all of them. The data hold approximately 150,000 clones, with around four fifths observed a single time. The sequence came from a male donor in good health and CMV-seronegative. The sequencing input was PBMCs.

The CDR3 loop is CASSPSTGTSGTDTQYF. The DNA for the CDR3 is TGTGCCAGCTCACCTTCCACCGGGACTAGCGGCACAGATACGCAGTATTTT. The chain has TRBV18 and TRBJ2-3, with 10 positions matching TRBD2. The CDR3 is 17 residues long. Trimming cost V 3 bases and J 1 base; bases outside gene matches: 7. CDR1 and CDR2 (germline): KGHSH, LQKENI. Combining the CDR3 with reference TRBV18 and TRBJ2-3 gives the whole variable domain NAGVMQNPRHLVRRRGQEARLRCSPMKGHSHVYWYRQLPEEGLKFMVYLQKENIIDESGMPKERFSAEFPKEGPSILRIQQVVRGDSAAYFCASSPSTGTSGTDTQYFGPGTRLTVL.